This T cell receptor beta chain comes out of a study of tumor and adjacent non-tumor tissue in lung cancer. Three rounds of nested PCR, following a modified ARM-PCR protocol, produced the TCRbeta library. TCRdb reprocessed the multiplex PCR reads via MiXCR and lists one record per CDR3 protein. The sample lists 200,000 to 250,000 distinct CDR3 sequences, roughly 70% occurring once. No cell sorting was done before RNA was extracted from the tissue. The junction had 8 bases not matched to a gene; V was cut back by 5 bases and J by 3 bases. Per the germline V gene, CDR1 is MNHEY and CDR2 is SVGEGT. This CDR3 has 16 residues.

V gene TRBV6-2 or TRBV6-3 combines with J gene TRBJ2-2, with 8 bases fitting TRBD1. This clonotype originated in a man between 60 and 75 years old with non-small cell lung cancer. The sample consisted of lung tumor tissue. CDR3 DNA: TGTGCCAGCAGTACCCAACAGGGGGGTTACACCGGGGAGCTGTTTTTT. Translated, it gives CASSTQQGGYTGELFF.